A single TCR beta chain is shown here with its context. Which antigen it targets is not known. Base qualities are not at hand, and no much larger clone is one base apart. This entry belongs to a study of blood T cell repertoires in COVID-19 (dated by TCRdb to the early 2020s). About the investigation overall: Samples from collaborators originated in the United States, Italy and Spain and spanned both the acute and convalescent phases of COVID-19. The material from the prospective study consisted of cDNA or gDNA derived from T cells, B-cell-depleted T cells, or PBMCs. Deeply sampled blood TCRbeta repertoires from subjects exposed to, actively infected with, or recovered from COVID-19 were included in the dataset. A de-identified subject ID, COVID-19 status, age in years and sex were almost always included in the sample metadata. The samples were drawn from two sources: the first 160 participants of the ongoing ImmuneRACE study, and 1,200 or so subjects contributed by 6 global collaborators. HLA class I and class II types, where available, came from metadata supplied by the sample provider rather than from assay-based typing. A freely available public database, intended as a resource for researchers studying the immune response to SARS-CoV-2, is where the repertoires were released. Overall study results and their limits: The amount of clinical and demographic metadata varied by source and participant and was provided uncurated.

At one collaborating source in Seattle, patients were enrolled during active infection and were followed longitudinally through the course of disease. Each collaborating institution followed its own protocols to collect whole blood in K2EDTA tubes. For TCRbeta analysis, collaborators shipped samples in one of three forms: frozen whole blood, isolated PBMCs, or DNA extracted from either of those sample types. The germline V gene gives CDR1 as SGHRS and CDR2 as YFSETQ. Trimming costs V 0 bases and J 1 base, and their ends lie 12 bases apart. The CDR3 spans 16 residues, from the cysteine through the phenylalanine. The only DNA kept is the CDR3, 48 bases in frame from the first base. TCRbeta CDR3 regions were amplified from genomic DNA by means of the immunoSEQ Assay, a bias-controlled multiplex PCR. The original methods were these. The number of nucleated cells in each sample was estimated by amplification of reference gene primers within the assay. To quantify the absolute abundance of each unique TCRbeta CDR3 rearrangement, sequence reads were collapsed and filtered. For each sample, productive Simpson clonality was calculated as the square root of Simpson's diversity index across productive rearrangements. The source is immuneACCESS, and TCRdb retained only in-frame sequences with V and J called. Part of the clones is not carried over; for the studies checked, unresolved V genes explain less than half of this, and the remainder is unexplained. The V and J calls and the clone size are those of that table, but D and trimming were determined from the DNA. Recorded for this sample are 200,000 to 250,000 clones; around 88% of them occurred a single time. 6.3% of the sample lies in the top ten.

This TCR came from a woman aged 25 to 45 with COVID-19, enrolled during active disease. Sequencing input: peripheral blood. Recombination linked TRBV5-1 to TRBJ2-3; TRBD2 is a possible D gene, resting on 7 matching bases. The sequence in DNA is TGCGCCAGCAGCTTGGTGCGGGGGCAAGGCACAGATACGCAGTATTTT. The encoded protein is CASSLVRGQGTDTQYF.